This entry concerns a single T cell receptor (beta chain). Its antigen remains undetermined. Base quality data are lacking; no much larger clone is found one base away. The immunoSEQ Assay, a bias-controlled multiplex PCR, was used to amplify TCRbeta CDR3 regions from genomic DNA. The published analysis was carried out like this. Nucleated cell counts per sample were estimated from amplification of reference gene primers within the assay. To quantify the absolute abundance of each unique TCRbeta CDR3 rearrangement, sequence reads were collapsed and filtered. For each sample, productive Simpson clonality was calculated as the square root of Simpson's diversity index across productive rearrangements. TCRdb stores this immuneACCESS table with in-frame sequences only. Part of the clones is absent; in the studies checked, under half of the shortfall reflects unresolved V genes, and no reason is known for the rest. V, J and clone size reflect that table, while D and trimming were determined from the DNA. In all, the sample holds a few hundred thousand clones, and roughly 85% of those were seen once. Approximately 2% of the sample is held by the ten biggest clonotypes.

Reading the germline V gene (reference sequence) gives CDR1 LNHDA and CDR2 SQIVND. The CDR3 sequence holds 14 residues, the cysteine and phenylalanine included. Only CDR3 DNA remains: 42 bases, in frame from the first base. The V and J ends are trimmed by 6 bases and 6 bases, leaving 18 bases between them. The sample comes from a study of blood T cell repertoires in COVID-19 (dated by TCRdb to 2018 to 2020). For the wider study: Collaborator samples came from the United States, Italy and Spain and covered acute and convalescent phases of COVID-19. The prospective study material was composed of cDNA or gDNA derived from T cells, B-cell-depleted T cells, or PBMCs. Deeply sampled blood TCRbeta repertoires from subjects exposed to, actively infected with, or recovered from COVID-19 were included in the dataset. A freely available public database, intended as a resource for researchers studying the immune response to SARS-CoV-2, is where the repertoires were released. The samples were drawn from the first 160 participants of the ongoing ImmuneRACE study and from 950 to 1,500 subjects provided by 6 global collaborators. The sample metadata nearly always contained a de-identified subject ID, COVID-19 status, age in years and sex. Where available, HLA class I and class II types were obtained from metadata supplied by the sample provider rather than from assay-based typing.

What the study reported, not specific to this receptor: Clinical and demographic metadata were provided uncurated, with the amount varying by source and participant.

Participants in the prospective study were enrolled through a virtual design, were aged 18 to 89 years, and lived in 20 to 30 United States geographic areas. Cohort assignment in the prospective study relied on participant-reported clinical history from a screening survey and a study questionnaire. ImmuneRACE Cohort 3 recovered participants were defined by two consecutive negative NP/OP PCR tests, healthcare professional clearance, or symptom resolution. In the prospective study, mobile phlebotomists collected whole blood, serum and a nasopharyngeal or oropharyngeal swab from each participant. Participants in the prospective study had the option to provide additional blood draws and questionnaires over a 2-month period. Prospective study blood samples were shipped either frozen or at room temperature before DNA extraction.

The receptor chain draws on TRBV19 and TRBJ2-7; the D segment could be TRBD2, given 6 matching bases. Sequencing input: PBMCs or T cells enriched from blood (not recorded which). The sequence was collected from a woman between 45 and 60 years old who had recovered from COVID-19. The CDR3 loop reads CASSPDPGTAEQYF. The DNA sequence is as follows: TGTGCCAGTAGCCCAGACCCAGGGACTGCCGAGCAGTACTTC.